This T cell receptor beta chain was captured by sequencing in a study of beta chain features in type 1 diabetes. On the study more broadly: All samples combined gave fewer than 110 million sorted cells for examination. Points from the study as a whole: Across all four CD4+ subsets, people with type 1 diabetes showed modestly shorter TCRB CDR3s. Over-representation of high TCR-expressing cells was a possible consequence of cDNA sequencing.

A word on this clone: Its antigen remains unknown.

J gave up 2 bases and V 2 bases, and 11 bases lay outside the gene matches. The germline CDR1 and CDR2 sequences are SGHRS and YFSETQ. The CDR3 sequence is 17 residues long. Staining for CD45RO/CCR7/CD25/CD127/CD95/CD27 allowed sorting of CD4+ naive, central memory, regulatory and stem cell-like memory cells. Isolated RNA was reverse transcribed in full, so expressed TCRB transcripts were sequenced. Data came from immunoSEQ multiplex PCR; TCRdb stores just in-frame clones and leaves some out. The repertoire holds hundreds of thousands of clones, with 10% to 15% as singletons. This TCR derives from a young man with type 1 diabetes. Material for sequencing was naive CD4+ T cells from blood. The J gene is TRBJ2-5, the V gene TRBV5-1, with 8 bases matching TRBD2. The CDR3 loop is CASSFVAGRASQETQYF. In DNA, the CDR3 is TGCGCCAGCAGCTTCGTAGCGGGACGCGCCTCACAAGAGACCCAGTACTTC.